Following are 16 T cell receptor beta chains from one sample sequenced in a study of OX40 agonist ivuxolimab in advanced cancers. The assay was immunoSEQ multiplex PCR, and TCRdb's table has in-frame clones only and misses some. The repertoire consists of 70,000 to 95,000 clones, with more than 85% occurring once and the leading ten covering 0.55% to 0.7%. This material consisted of CD4+ or CD8+ T cells sorted from blood, taken in a trial of the OX40 agonist ivuxolimab. All receptors derive from an adult with an advanced solid tumor such as melanoma, head and neck, liver or kidney cancer.

The count of this clone is one. In nucleotides, the CDR3 is TGTGCCAGCAGCGAAAGACAGGGGCCCTCCTACGAGCAGTACTTC. Its protein product is CASSERQGPSYEQYF. The chain joins TRBV6-5 to TRBJ2-7, with TRBD1 matching over 8 bases. CDR1 and CDR2 (germline): MNHEY, SVGAGI. The junction had 7 bases not matched to a gene; V was cut back by 6 bases and J by 0 bases. CDR3 length: 15 amino acids.

The gene calls are TRBV6-1 and TRBJ2-7; D gene ambiguous. Trimming took 5 bases from V and 0 from J, leaving 11 bases between them. Germline CDR1 MNHNS, CDR2 SASEGT. The CDR3 covers 14 residues. As DNA, the CDR3 is TGTGCCAGCAGTCCTCAGGATAGCTCCTACGAGCAGTACTTC. Translated, it gives CASSPQDSSYEQYF.

This chain uses TRBV2 with TRBJ1-5, with 9 bases identical to TRBD1. V gave up 4 bases and J gave up 2 bases; unmatched junction bases: 3. This CDR3 comprises 15 residues. CDR1 and CDR2 (germline): SNHLY, FYNNEI. CDR3 DNA sequence: TGTGCCAGCAGTGTTCGGACAGGGGGCAATCAGCCCCAGCATTTT. Protein sequence: CASSVRTGGNQPQHF. Variable domain in full (rest from reference TRBV2 and TRBJ1-5): EPEVTQTPSHQVTQMGQEVILRCVPISNHLYFYWYRQILGQKVEFLVSFYNNEISEKSEIFDDQFSVERPDGSNFTLKIRSTKLEDSAMYFCASSVRTGGNQPQHFGDGTRLSIL.

This rearrangement joins TRBV15 to TRBJ2-5; no firm D call. V was cut by 0 bases and J by 2 bases, with 7 bases left in between. Germline V lookup: CDR1 LNHNV, CDR2 YYDKDF (reference sequence). The CDR3 has 14 residues. The CDR3 reads CATSREAQQETQYF. The CDR3 DNA follows: TGTGCCACCAGCAGAGAAGCACAGCAAGAGACCCAGTACTTC.

The chain combines TRBV27 with TRBJ2-1; TRBD1 aligns across 12 bases. The junction had 7 bases not matched to a gene; V was cut back by 3 bases and J by 7 bases. The CDR3 runs to 16 residues. Per germline, CDR1 MNHEY and CDR2 SMNVEV (reference sequence). The CDR3 region has the DNA TGTGCCAGCAGTTTTGCCGGGACAGGGGGCCAGAATGAGCAGTTCTTC. Its protein product is CASSFAGTGGQNEQFF.

The CDR3 nucleotides read TGCGCCAGCAGCTTAGGACTAGCGGTCCTTCCTAGCACAGATACGCAGTATTTT. Protein: CASSLGLAVLPSTDTQYF. V and J are TRBV5-1 and TRBJ2-3, with 10 bases that match TRBD2. The CDR3 contains 18 residues. Germline CDR1 reads SGHRS; CDR2 reads YFSETQ. J was trimmed by 0 bases and V by 2 bases; bases with no gene match: 9.

This chain joins TRBV9 and TRBJ2-2; 10 nucleotides agree with TRBD2. Losses at the gene ends were 4 bases for V and 8 bases for J; bases not matched to a gene: 11. The CDR3 has 16 amino acids. Germline CDR1 and CDR2: SGDLS and YYNGEE. The CDR3 protein is CASSRTSGPGGGELFF. The CDR3 coding sequence is TGTGCCAGCAGCAGGACTAGCGGCCCCGGAGGGGGGGAGCTGTTTTTT.

The count of this clone is one. CDR3 protein: CAGHLGVDTQYF. The CDR3 nucleotides read TGTGCCGGTCATTTAGGGGTGGATACGCAGTATTTT. V is TRBV2 and J is TRBJ2-3; D is possibly TRBD1 (5 bases). The ends were cut back, 11 bases at V and 6 bases at J, with 15 bases in the middle. CDR1 and CDR2 from the germline V gene are SNHLY and FYNNEI. The CDR3 runs to 12 residues.

The chain employs TRBV28 and TRBJ1-4; 10 positions agree with TRBD1. The CDR3 runs 15 residues. Germline CDR1 is MDHEN and CDR2 is SYDVKM. The trim removed 6 bases at V and 6 bases at J, leaving 7 bases unmatched. As DNA, the CDR3 is TGTGCCAGCAGCCGCCCCGGGACAGGGGATGAAAAACTGTTTTTT. Protein product: CASSRPGTGDEKLFF.

This clone was found once. This sequence joins TRBV27 and TRBJ1-5; D gene uncertain. CDR1 MNHEY and CDR2 SMNVEV come from the germline V gene (reference sequence). The CDR3 runs 17 residues. With 4 bases removed from V and 0 bases from J, the gap between germline ends came to 16 bases. The CDR3, as DNA: TGTGCCAGCAGTTCCCCCACGGGTAAACATAGCAATCAGCCCCAGCATTTT. Protein: CASSSPTGKHSNQPQHF.

The V call is TRBV7-9, the J call TRBJ2-7; D uncertain. The CDR3 is made up of 13 amino acids. V was shortened by 3 bases and J by 3 bases, with 9 bases between the two germline ends. From germline, CDR1 is SEHNR and CDR2 FQNEAQ (reference sequence). CDR3 DNA sequence: TGTGCCAGCAGCTTGAACAGCTACTACGAGCAGTACTTC. This encodes CASSLNSYYEQYF.

The gene calls are TRBV5-1 and TRBJ2-2; no clear D gene. In germline, CDR1 is SGHRS, CDR2 YFSETQ. The CDR3 spans 15 residues. V was shortened by 2 bases and J by 0 bases, with 8 bases between the two germline ends. The CDR3 sequence: CASSLISANTGELFF. DNA for the CDR3: TGCGCCAGCAGCTTAATATCCGCGAACACCGGGGAGCTGTTTTTT. Drawing the rest from reference TRBV5-1 and TRBJ2-2, the complete variable domain is KAGVTQTPRYLIKTRGQQVTLSCSPISGHRSVSWYQQTPGQGLQFLFEYFSETQRNKGNFPGRFSGRQFSNSRSEMNVSTLELGDSALYLCASSLISANTGELFFGEGSRLTVL.

V is TRBV6-6 and J is TRBJ2-6; no firm D call. CDR3 length: 16 amino acids. The V gene lost 0 bases and the J gene lost 0 bases, with 6 bases spanning the gap. From germline, CDR1 is MNHNY and CDR2 SVGAGI (reference sequence). The CDR3 DNA reads as TGTGCCAGCAGTTACTCGTTGAACTCTGGGGCCAACGTCCTGACTTTC. Its protein is CASSYSLNSGANVLTF.

The chain combines TRBV11-3 with TRBJ2-2; 10 bases match TRBD2. The CDR3 covers 16 residues. The germline CDR1 and CDR2 sequences are SGHNT and YENEEA. V lost 5 bases, J lost 6 bases, and 9 bases stayed unmatched. DNA of the CDR3: TGTGCCAGCAGCCCCTCGGAGCGGGAGGGCCCCGGGGAGCTGTTTTTT. The encoded protein is CASSPSEREGPGELFF. Filled out from reference TRBV11-3 and TRBJ2-2, the complete variable domain reads EAGVVQSPRYKIIEKKQPVAFWCNPISGHNTLYWYLQNLGQGPELLIRYENEEAVDDSQLPKDRFSAERLKGVDSTLKIQPAELGDSAVYLCASSPSEREGPGELFFGEGSRLTVL.

The rearrangement uses TRBV18 and TRBJ2-1, with 9 bases matching TRBD1. V was clipped by 2 bases and J by 7 bases; unmatched bases: 21. CDR1 is KGHSH and CDR2 is LQKENI in the germline V gene. This CDR3 contains 20 residues. This CDR3 reads CASSPTGTGLSSSARNEQFF. Here the CDR3 DNA reads TGTGCCAGCTCACCAACGGGGACAGGGTTATCGTCTAGCGCCCGGAATGAGCAGTTCTTC.

The rearrangement links TRBV2 to TRBJ2-1; D may be TRBD2 (7 bases). V lost 7 bases to trimming and J lost 9 bases, with 13 bases between them. This CDR3 spans 12 amino acids. Germline V gene lookup returns CDR1 SNHLY and CDR2 FYNNEI. In DNA form, the CDR3 reads TGTGCCAGCACCGTGGGAGGGGGTGAGCAGTTCTTC. Translated: CASTVGGGEQFF.